The subject of this entry is one T cell receptor (beta chain). Antigen specificity is unknown. The V gene's germline CDR1 is SNHLY and CDR2 FYNNEI. The CDR3 is 14 amino acids. Germline trimming cut 5 bases from V and 2 bases from J; bases unmatched to any gene: 2. This entry comes from a study of CD8+ T cells in alopecia areata. Looking at the study overall: Treatment comprised oral tofacitinib, 5 to 10 mg twice daily, in treated patients. A 6-month period off drug followed tofacitinib, which lasted 6 to 18 months.

In each case, RNA was isolated and then reverse transcribed into cDNA as the sequencing template. Libraries were prepared by immunoSEQ multiplex PCR; TCRdb keeps only in-frame clonotypes and omits some of them. The sample yields about 130,000 clones, 58% seen once. Sorting from PBMCs produced CD4+ and CD8+ T cells. General observations from the study: In lesional scalp, particularly from alopecia totalis/universalis, clonality was higher than in normal scalp.

Specimen: CD4+ T cells sorted from blood, collected at week 0. The clonotype comes from a human donor with alopecia areata. The V gene is TRBV2, the J gene TRBJ2-7; 11 bases match TRBD2. This CDR3 reads CASSLAGGTYEQYF. The CDR3, as DNA: TGTGCCAGCAGTCTAGCGGGGGGTACCTACGAGCAGTACTTC.